The 22 T cell receptor beta chains presented below share a single source sample, sequenced in a study of regulatory T cells in long-lasting Graves disease. Assembly of TCR beta libraries relied on iRepertoire HTBI primers together with Arm-PCR of CDR3 regions. MiXCR, run by TCRdb on the multiplex PCR reads, gives a single entry per CDR3 protein. The data hold roughly 560,000 distinct CDR3 sequences, with about 16% observed a single time. The sample's time point: newly diagnosed GD, antithyroid drugs for less than 3 months. Making the TCR library involved RNA that had been extracted from PBMCs. These data were likewise used in another study, on T cells in Graves' hyperthyroidism and ophthalmopathy.

The sample consisted of peripheral blood mononuclear cells (PBMCs), taken at new diagnosis, from a patient treated with antithyroid drugs. The receptor source for this set is a middle-aged woman with Graves disease.

The sample holds many counts of this clonotype. Its ends do not fully match the called genes, so a read error is possible. J is TRBJ1-1 and V is TRBV5-1; no clear D gene. CDR3 length: 15 residues. CDR1 is SGHRS and CDR2 is YFSETQ in the germline V gene. The CDR3: CASSLAGGLGTEAFF. DNA of the CDR3: TGTGCCAGCAGCTTGGCGGGAGGGTTGGGCACTGAAGCTTTCTTT.

The J gene is TRBJ2-1, the V gene TRBV7-9; TRBD2 matches at 10 bases. With V trimmed by 4 bases and J by 4 bases, 10 bases remained unmatched. Germline loops: CDR1 SEHNR, CDR2 FQNEAQ (reference sequence). CDR3 length: 17 residues. CDR3 sequence (DNA): TGTGCCAGCAGCTCCTCCCGAGTACTAGCGGGGTACAATGAGCAGTTCTTC. Translated, it gives CASSSSRVLAGYNEQFF.

This clonotype was counted many times. The chain couples TRBV3-1 to TRBJ1-1, with D unclear. This CDR3 comprises 13 residues. Trimming pared 5 bases from V and 7 bases from J, leaving 14 bases between. Germline V lookup: CDR1 LGHDT, CDR2 YNNKEL (reference sequence). The CDR3 region is CASSEVTSREAFF. CDR3 nucleotide sequence: TGTGCCAGCAGCGAAGTCACTAGTCGTGAAGCTTTCTTT.

The J gene is TRBJ2-5, the V gene TRBV7-9; 7 positions match TRBD1. The germline CDR1 and CDR2 sequences are SEHNR and FQNEAQ (reference sequence). The CDR3 sequence is 15 residues long. The V gene end was trimmed by 5 bases and the J gene end by 11 bases; junction bases not matched to a gene: 17. CDR3: CASSGDSRLDNEQYF. The CDR3 DNA reads TGTGCCAGCAGCGGGGACAGCCGCCTAGACAATGAGCAGTACTTC.

The V and J genes are TRBV7-2 and TRBJ2-2; D is perhaps TRBD2 (5 bases). The ends were cut back, 5 bases at V and 8 bases at J, with 18 bases in the middle. The CDR3 sequence is 15 residues long. Germline V lookup: CDR1 SGHTA, CDR2 FQGNSA. This chain's CDR3 is CASSPDLTSLGELFF. CDR3 coding DNA: TGTGCCAGCAGCCCAGACCTAACTAGTTTAGGGGAGCTGTTTTTT.

The table lists this clonotype with many counts. This sequence joins TRBV2 and TRBJ1-2; TRBD1 agrees at 8 bases. CDR1 is SNHLY, CDR2 FYNNEI, per germline. The CDR3 length is 13 residues. With V trimmed by 6 bases and J by 8 bases, 8 bases remained unmatched. The CDR3 spells CASRPTGVGGYTF. The CDR3 region has the DNA TGTGCCAGCAGACCGACAGGGGTTGGCGGCTACACCTTC. The variable domain in full, completed from reference TRBV2 and TRBJ1-2, reads EPEVTQTPSHQVTQMGQEVILRCVPISNHLYFYWYRQILGQKVEFLVSFYNNEISEKSEIFDDQFSVERPDGSNFTLKIRSTKLEDSAMYFCASRPTGVGGYTFGSGTRLTVV.

V usage is TRBV7-3 and J usage is TRBJ1-2, with TRBD1 matching over 10 bases. The germline V gene has CDR1 SGHTA and CDR2 FQGTGA. The junction had 11 bases not matched to a gene; V was cut back by 6 bases and J by 4 bases. This CDR3 comprises 16 residues. CDR3 region: CASSEVSDRGGYGYTF. In nucleotides, the CDR3 is TGTGCCAGCAGTGAAGTATCGGACAGGGGGGGCTATGGCTACACCTTC.

This clonotype was seen a handful of times. V is TRBV28 and J is TRBJ1-2, with a weak D call TRBD1 (6 bases). V shed 8 bases and J shed 4 bases, with 8 bases lying between them. Germline-derived CDR1 and CDR2 are MDHEN and SYDVKM. This CDR3 is 11 amino acids long. CDR3 DNA sequence: TGTGCCAGCGGGGGCCGCTATGGCTACACCTTC. Its protein product is CASGGRYGYTF.

The V gene is TRBV5-4, the J gene TRBJ1-6, with 8 bases aligning to TRBD1. The CDR3 is 14 residues long. Looked up from germline, CDR1 is SGHNT and CDR2 is YYREEE (reference sequence). With V trimmed by 5 bases and J by 9 bases, 7 bases remained unmatched. As DNA, the CDR3 is TGTGCCAGCAGACGGGGACAGGCTTCTTCACCCCTCCACTTT. It translates to CASRRGQASSPLHF.

This clonotype has a count of ten or more. V and J are TRBV20-1 and TRBJ2-3; D is unclear. CDR1 is DFQATT, CDR2 SNEGSKA, per germline (reference sequence). V was pared by 5 bases and J by 4 bases, with 10 bases between. This CDR3 comprises 12 residues. In DNA, the CDR3 is TGCAGTGCTTTAAACCGGGCAGATACGCAGTATTTT. It is translated as CSALNRADTQYF.

The V call is TRBV15, the J call TRBJ2-3; no firm D call. The DNA matches TRBJ2-5 better at its end, which makes the J call doubtful. From germline, CDR1 is LNHNV and CDR2 YYDKDF (reference sequence). This CDR3 contains 12 residues. Written as DNA, the CDR3 is TGTGCCACCAGCAGAGATTGGGAGACCCAGTACTTC. This codes for CATSRDWETQYF.

Ten or more counts support this clonotype. The chain couples TRBV27 to TRBJ2-1; 11 bases match TRBD2. The V and J ends lost 5 bases and 6 bases, in that order; junction bases with no gene match: 9. CDR1 and CDR2 from the germline V gene are MNHEY and SMNVEV (reference sequence). The CDR3 is made up of 16 amino acids. CDR3 nucleotide sequence: TGTGCCAGCAGTCCCGGGACTAGCGGTACAGTCAATGAGCAGTTCTTC. This sequence encodes CASSPGTSGTVNEQFF.

This clonotype came up many times. It may be a read error: a sequence one base away is much more abundant. The rearrangement links TRBV7-2 to TRBJ1-1; D gene unclear. Deletions cut 5 bases from V and 1 base from J, with 5 bases between. Germline V gives CDR1 SGHTA, CDR2 FQGNSA. CDR3 size: 12 residues. As DNA, the CDR3 is TGTGCCAGCAGCCACCCGAACACTGAAGCTTTCTTT. It yields the protein CASSHPNTEAFF.

V and J are TRBV29-1 and TRBJ2-1, with 9 nucleotides matching TRBD1. V dropped 1 base and J dropped 3; count of bases not matched to a gene: 4. Per the germline V gene, CDR1 is SQVTM and CDR2 is ANQGSEA. The CDR3 sequence is 15 residues long. The CDR3 here is CSVEGQGVIYNEQFF. The CDR3 DNA reads as TGCAGCGTTGAAGGACAGGGGGTAATCTACAATGAGCAGTTCTTC.

This clonotype was seen repeatedly, ten times or more. V and J are TRBV6-5 and TRBJ2-7; D gene ambiguous. From germline, CDR1 is MNHEY and CDR2 SVGAGI. V dropped 5 bases and J dropped 3 bases, with 14 bases sitting between them. CDR3 length equals 14 residues. CDR3 amino acids: CASSKSTHDYEQYF. The CDR3 DNA sequence: TGTGCCAGCAGTAAGTCGACACATGACTACGAGCAGTACTTC.

V is TRBV20-1 and J is TRBJ1-5, with D uncertain. This CDR3 has 12 amino acids. CDR1 and CDR2 from the germline V gene are DFQATT and SNEGSKA (reference sequence). V lost 5 bases, J lost 5 bases, and 10 bases lay in between. CDR3 region: CSASLLDQPQHF. DNA of the CDR3: TGCAGTGCTTCCCTCCTAGATCAGCCCCAGCATTTT.

This clonotype has at least ten counts. The chain uses TRBV5-1 and TRBJ2-1; 7 positions match TRBD1. CDR3 size: 16 residues. Germline V lookup: CDR1 SGHRS, CDR2 YFSETQ. The V gene end was trimmed by 4 bases and the J gene end by 0 bases; junction bases not matched to a gene: 7. In nucleotides, the CDR3 is TGCGCCAGCAGCACCGGACAGGCCAGCTCCTACAATGAGCAGTTCTTC. It translates to CASSTGQASSYNEQFF.

To note about this clonotype: A single base separates this from a much larger clone, so it may be a read error. J is TRBJ2-1 and V is TRBV20-1, with D possibly TRBD1 on 6 matching bases. This CDR3 is built from 14 residues. Germline CDR1 DFQATT, CDR2 SNEGSKA (reference sequence). The V and J ends lost 6 bases and 10 bases respectively, with 22 bases between them. CDR3 in amino acids: CSASLQGITYEQFF. As DNA, the CDR3 is TGCAGTGCCAGCCTGCAGGGGATAACCTACGAGCAGTTCTTC.

The V and J genes are TRBV29-1 and TRBJ1-1, with D hard to call. Germline V lookup: CDR1 SQVTM, CDR2 ANQGSEA. This CDR3 comprises 14 residues. Trimming cost V 6 bases and J 7 bases, with 21 bases left between them. In nucleotides, the CDR3 is TGCAGCGTATTGGGCGGGCAGGAGTATTTTGAAGCTTTCTTT. It is translated as CSVLGGQEYFEAFF.

This clonotype was found a few times. The V call is TRBV27, the J call TRBJ1-1, with a weak D call TRBD1 (6 bases). Germline loops: CDR1 MNHEY, CDR2 SMNVEV (reference sequence). CDR3 length: 13 residues. Trimming took 6 bases from V and 9 from J, leaving 17 bases between them. The CDR3, as DNA: TGTGCCAGCAGCCTAGATCTCGGGACACAAGCTTTCTTT. Translating gives CASSLDLGTQAFF.

The V gene is TRBV18, the J gene TRBJ2-7; D is unresolved. V was clipped by 3 bases and J by 0 bases, with 9 bases between them. The length of the CDR3 is 14 residues. From germline, CDR1 is KGHSH and CDR2 LQKENI. The CDR3 DNA sequence: TGTGCCAGCTCACCGGGATTCGGCTCCTACGAGCAGTACTTC. Its protein is CASSPGFGSYEQYF.

This clonotype was found many times. The chain joins TRBV11-2 to TRBJ2-7; D may match TRBD1 or TRBD2 (5 bases each). Germline V gene data show CDR1 as SGHAT and CDR2 as FQNNGV. The CDR3 runs to 16 residues. Trimming stripped 5 bases from V and 0 bases from J, with 17 bases between. This chain's CDR3 is CASSTWGPKSSYEQYF. DNA of the CDR3: TGTGCCAGCAGCACCTGGGGACCGAAGAGCTCCTACGAGCAGTACTTC.